The rows below give T cell receptor beta chains drawn from one sample of a study of graft-versus-host responses after intestinal transplantation. Their specific antigens are unknown. Profiled with immunoSEQ multiplex PCR; TCRdb holds only in-frame clones, not every one. The sample holds around 100,000 clones, approximately 94% seen once. Sequenced here: unstimulated CD8+ T cells sorted from spleen or lymph node cells, sampled before intestinal transplant. These receptor sequences come from a human donor who received an intestinal transplant. The CDR3 runs from the conserved cysteine through the conserved F or W. The D gene is left open where the match is weak. The size field is filled for only some rows; it gives once, few, many or a size class.

d_gene	len	j_gene	v_gene	abundance	CDR3aa	CDR3nt
.	16	TRBJ1-4	TRBV6-1	.	CASSEFRQATNEKLFF	TGTGCCAGCAGTGAATTCAGGCAGGCAACTAATGAAAAACTGTTTTTT
.	13	TRBJ2-7	TRBV10-3	.	CAISGGGESEQYF	TGTGCCATCAGTGGGGGGGGCGAATCCGAGCAGTACTTC
.	16	TRBJ2-1	TRBV2	once	CASSAIAGASYNEQFF	TGTGCCAGCAGCGCTATCGCGGGGGCCTCCTACAATGAGCAGTTCTTC
.	14	TRBJ1-6	TRBV5-6	once	CASSLRRQSHLLHF	TGTGCCAGCAGCTTGAGACGACAGTCCCATCTCCTCCACTTT
.	16	TRBJ2-1	TRBV5-1	.	CASSLDQGRTYNEQFF	TGCGCCAGCAGCTTGGACCAGGGGCGGACCTACAATGAGCAGTTCTTC
TRBD1	14	TRBJ2-2	TRBV6-5	.	CATTRQGLTGELFF	TGTGCCACCACCCGACAGGGTCTCACCGGGGAGCTGTTTTTT
TRBD1	14	TRBJ1-5	TRBV12-5	.	CASGTDRVGQPQHF	TGTGCTAGTGGGACGGACAGGGTGGGACAGCCCCAGCATTTT
TRBD2	17	TRBJ2-1	TRBV10-3	.	CAISDGVKLAGGREQFF	TGTGCCATCAGTGATGGGGTGAAACTAGCGGGGGGCAGGGAGCAGTTCTTC
TRBD1	15	TRBJ1-5	TRBV5-5	.	CASSLVGTVGQPQHF	TGTGCCAGCAGCTTGGTCGGGACAGTTGGTCAGCCCCAGCATTTT
TRBD1	15	TRBJ2-1	TRBV5-1	once	CASSGGTGGLNEQFF	TGCGCCAGCAGCGGCGGGACAGGGGGCCTCAATGAGCAGTTCTTC
.	15	TRBJ2-7	TRBV5-1	.	CASSTGVSSSYEQYF	TGCGCCAGCAGCACCGGGGTCTCAAGCTCCTACGAGCAGTACTTC